The 20 T cell receptor beta chains below come from one sample, sequenced in a study of T-cell reconstitution after alpha-beta-depleted transplantation in children. Preparation of the TCRbeta library used unique molecular identifiers. TCRdb reprocessed the PCR reads via MiXCR and lists one record per CDR3 protein. This table has approximately 350,000 distinct CDR3 sequences, around 10% appearing once. Sequencing used PBMCs from the stem cell graft donor, obtained from the stem cell graft. These receptors were obtained from a human donor who donated a stem cell graft to a child with acute lymphoblastic leukemia.

The V gene is TRBV7-3, the J gene TRBJ2-1; TRBD2 agrees at 7 bases. V shed 1 base, J shed 1 base, and the junction held 7 bases outside the gene matches. Germline V CDR1 and CDR2: SGHTA, FQGTGA. The CDR3 has 17 residues. In DNA, the CDR3 is TGTGCCAGCAGCTTAAGAGGGAGGGCCACGTCCTACAATGAGCAGTTCTTC. Its translation is CASSLRGRATSYNEQFF.

This clonotype occurred a few times. V and J are TRBV4-1 and TRBJ2-2; 7 bases are a match to TRBD2. CDR1 MGHRA and CDR2 YSYEKL come from the germline V gene. The CDR3 has 18 residues. Germline trimming cut 3 bases from V and 3 bases from J; bases unmatched to any gene: 13. The CDR3 region has the DNA TGCGCCAGCAGCCAGGTCCTCCGTGGCGGGGGATACACCGGGGAGCTGTTTTTT. Translation gives CASSQVLRGGGYTGELFF.

V gene TRBV11-2 combines with J gene TRBJ2-7, with D maybe TRBD1 (6 bases). The CDR3 is 11 amino acids. CDR1 and CDR2 (germline): SGHAT, FQNNGV. Trimming removed 6 bases at V and 6 bases at J, with 9 bases between. Here the CDR3 reads CASRGAPEQYF. The CDR3 DNA sequence: TGTGCCAGCAGGGGGGCTCCCGAGCAGTACTTC.

This clonotype was detected only a few times. The rearrangement uses TRBV9 and TRBJ2-3; D is ambiguous. V lost 3 bases and J 1 base, leaving 6 bases between the germline ends. This CDR3 is built from 13 residues. From germline, CDR1 is SGDLS and CDR2 YYNGEE. CDR3 sequence (DNA): TGTGCCAGCAGCGCCCTCGGCACAGATACGCAGTATTTT. It is translated as CASSALGTDTQYF.

V gene TRBV29-1 combines with J gene TRBJ2-3, with D perhaps being TRBD1 or TRBD2 (5 bases each). CDR3 length equals 18 residues. With 3 bases removed from V and 4 bases from J, the gap between germline ends came to 26 bases. The germline V gene encodes CDR1 SQVTM and CDR2 ANQGSEA. CDR3 DNA: TGCAGCGTTGACGGGGCGCGGGTGACTTCTGCCGCGGCAGATACGCAGTATTTT. Protein: CSVDGARVTSAAADTQYF.

V is TRBV6-1 and J is TRBJ2-7; 10 bases map to TRBD2. Germline values: CDR1 MNHNS, CDR2 SASEGT. J lost 7 bases, V lost 6 bases, and 9 bases had no gene match. CDR3 size: 14 residues. CDR3 residues: CASSPRTSGQEQYF. In DNA form, the CDR3 reads TGTGCCAGCAGCCCCCGGACTAGCGGCCAGGAGCAGTACTTC.

With respect to this clonotype: This clone may be a read error of a much larger clone one base away. The chain couples TRBV7-3 to TRBJ2-3; possible D gene TRBD2, 5 bases. Per the germline V gene, CDR1 is SGHTA and CDR2 is FQGTGA. With 4 bases removed from V and 13 bases from J, the gap between germline ends came to 18 bases. The CDR3 has 13 amino acids. The CDR3 DNA is TGTGCCAGCAGCTCAAGCTCCGTGACGAGGGAGTATTTT. It encodes CASSSSSVTREYF.

This chain joins TRBV27 and TRBJ2-5, with D uncertain. This CDR3 comprises 14 residues. V was clipped by 6 bases and J by 5 bases, with 16 bases between them. CDR1 and CDR2 from the germline V gene are MNHEY and SMNVEV (reference sequence). The CDR3 loop reads CASSPLNRRETQYF. The CDR3 nucleotides read TGTGCCAGCAGCCCCCTCAATCGACGGGAGACCCAGTACTTC.

The table lists this clonotype with a few counts. The V gene is TRBV29-1, the J gene TRBJ2-7; D not certain. The CDR3 consists of 10 residues. With 5 bases removed from V and 4 bases from J, the gap between germline ends came to 6 bases. Germline values: CDR1 SQVTM, CDR2 ANQGSEA. DNA of the CDR3: TGCAGCGTTAGGAATTACGAGCAGTACTTC. This gives the protein CSVRNYEQYF.

A few counts support this clonotype. The chain is built from TRBV4-1 and TRBJ1-5; no clear D gene. The CDR3 totals 15 residues. V was cut by 1 base and J by 2 bases, with 9 bases left in between. CDR1 MGHRA and CDR2 YSYEKL come from the germline V gene. This CDR3 is CASSQGSFGNQPQHF. CDR3 DNA sequence: TGCGCCAGCAGCCAAGGATCGTTCGGCAATCAGCCCCAGCATTTT.

A single count supports this clonotype. The CDR3 DNA sequence: TGTGCCAGCAGCCCGGCCCCAGGAGTCGGCGAGCAGTACTTC. It encodes CASSPAPGVGEQYF. The chain links TRBV5-6 to TRBJ2-7; unclear D gene. The CDR3 runs 14 residues. Trimming removed 4 bases from V and 6 bases from J, with 17 bases in between. Germline V lookup: CDR1 SGHDT, CDR2 YYEEEE.

This clonotype was counted between two and nine times. The chain combines TRBV5-5 with TRBJ2-2; the D gene is possibly TRBD1 (6 bases). Germline CDR1 and CDR2: SGHKS and YYEKEE (reference sequence). Trimming stripped 2 bases from V and 6 bases from J, with 11 bases between. The CDR3 sequence is 14 residues long. CDR3 amino acids: CASSFDTGPGELFF. The CDR3 DNA reads as TGTGCCAGCAGCTTCGATACAGGGCCCGGGGAGCTGTTTTTT.

This clonotype occurred a few times. The chain combines TRBV3-1 with TRBJ2-1; 10 nucleotides line up with TRBD2. The V and J ends lost 2 bases and 6 bases, in that order; junction bases with no gene match: 7. This CDR3 is 16 amino acids long. The germline CDR1 and CDR2 sequences are LGHDT and YNNKEL (reference sequence). The CDR3 bases are TGTGCCAGCAGCCAACCCGGGCTAGCGGGAGCCAATGAGCAGTTCTTC. Translating gives CASSQPGLAGANEQFF.

This clonotype was seen only a few times. CDR3: CASRTASRGNSNQPQHF. The CDR3, as DNA: TGTGCCAGCAGAACAGCGTCGCGGGGCAATAGCAATCAGCCCCAGCATTTT. V gene TRBV6-2 or TRBV6-3 combines with J gene TRBJ1-5; D perhaps matches TRBD1 (5 bases). Trimming took 6 bases from V and 0 from J, leaving 18 bases between them. In germline, CDR1 is MNHEY, CDR2 SVGEGT. CDR3 length equals 17 residues.

This clonotype was observed a few times. V is TRBV7-2 and J is TRBJ2-3, with D uncertain. V lost 3 bases, J lost 3 bases, and 7 bases lay in between. CDR3 length: 13 amino acids. From germline, CDR1 is SGHTA and CDR2 FQGNSA. In DNA, the CDR3 is TGTGCCAGCAGCTTCGACCCAACAGATACGCAGTATTTT. This translates into CASSFDPTDTQYF. Supplemented by reference TRBV7-2 and TRBJ2-3, the full variable domain reads GAGVSQSPSNKVTEKGKDVELRCDPISGHTALYWYRQSLGQGLEFLIYFQGNSAPDKSGLPSDRFSAERTGGSVSTLTIQRTQQEDSAVYLCASSFDPTDTQYFGPGTRLTVL.

The table lists this clonotype with a few counts. This chain joins TRBV5-1 and TRBJ2-3; 8 bases are a match to TRBD2. The germline CDR1 and CDR2 sequences are SGHRS and YFSETQ. Unmatched junction bases numbered 10, after V lost 4 bases and J lost 3 bases. The CDR3 is made up of 16 amino acids. The DNA for the CDR3 is TGCGCCAGCAGCGAGGTACGCGCGGGAGGTACAGATACGCAGTATTTT. Its protein product is CASSEVRAGGTDTQYF.

This clonotype has just a few counts. The V call is TRBV5-5, the J call TRBJ1-5; TRBD1 matches at 11 bases. The CDR3 is 15 amino acids. V lost 4 bases and J lost 1; bases outside the gene matches: 1. Per the germline V gene, CDR1 is SGHKS and CDR2 is YYEKEE (reference sequence). CDR3 residues: CASSRDRGSNQPQHF. The CDR3 DNA follows: TGTGCCAGCAGCCGGGACAGGGGGAGCAATCAGCCCCAGCATTTT.

V gene TRBV6-5 combines with J gene TRBJ2-1, with TRBD1 matching over 8 bases. V dropped 0 bases and J dropped 2; count of bases not matched to a gene: 3. The length of the CDR3 is 16 residues. Germline CDR1 and CDR2: MNHEY and SVGAGI. The CDR3, as DNA: TGTGCCAGCAGTTACTCGCCGGGACAGGCCTACAATGAGCAGTTCTTC. It codes for CASSYSPGQAYNEQFF.

The genes are TRBV20-1 and TRBJ2-7, with D tentatively TRBD2 (6 bases). Germline loops: CDR1 DFQATT, CDR2 SNEGSKA (reference sequence). The CDR3 totals 12 residues. V was pared by 4 bases and J by 5 bases, with 12 bases between. CDR3 in DNA: TGCAGTGCTACCGGGAGTTCCAACGAGCAGTACTTC. Its protein is CSATGSSNEQYF.

In this sample, this clonotype turned up many times. The chain couples TRBV28 to TRBJ1-1, with 7 bases aligning to TRBD1. V was pared by 7 bases and J by 10 bases, with 9 bases of the junction left unmatched. Germline lookup yields CDR1 MDHEN and CDR2 SYDVKM. This CDR3 is 12 amino acids long. CDR3 amino acids: CASNRDQGGAFF. The DNA for the CDR3 is TGTGCCAGCAATCGAGACCAGGGGGGAGCTTTCTTT. The whole variable domain, filled in from reference TRBV28 and TRBJ1-1, reads DVKVTQSSRYLVKRTGEKVFLECVQDMDHENMFWYRQDPGLGLRLIYFSYDVKMKEKGDIPEGYSVSREKKERFSLILESASTNQTSMYLCASNRDQGGAFFGQGTRLTVV.